The 27 T cell receptor beta chains below come from one sample, sequenced in a study of response to subunit inactivated influenza vaccine. TCRdb re-called the RT-PCR reads through MiXCR, storing one row per CDR3 protein. The repertoire holds about 530,000 distinct CDR3 sequences, 12% seen once, with about 10% in the top ten. The sequencing used PBMCs from blood, collected on the day of vaccination. The receptors were gathered from a man in his fifties who received an inactivated influenza vaccine.

This clonotype has a count of ten or more. The chain combines TRBV5-1 with TRBJ2-5; 7 nucleotides align to TRBD2. The germline V gene encodes CDR1 SGHRS and CDR2 YFSETQ. The CDR3 sequence is 15 residues long. V shed 2 bases and J 5 bases; nucleotides not matched to a gene: 9. The CDR3 nucleotides are TGCGCCAGCAGCTTTAGCGGAAACGGGAGGGAGACCCAGTACTTC. It translates to CASSFSGNGRETQYF.

This clonotype was seen ten or more times. This chain links TRBV29-1 with TRBJ2-7, with 9 positions matching TRBD1. In germline, CDR1 is SQVTM, CDR2 ANQGSEA. There are 13 residues in the CDR3. V lost 4 bases to trimming and J lost 6 bases; unmatched junction nucleotides: 7. This CDR3 reads CSVGGTGPLEQYF. The CDR3 DNA follows: TGCAGCGTTGGTGGGACAGGGCCCCTCGAGCAGTACTTC.

This clonotype was observed many times. The genes are TRBV28 and TRBJ2-4, with 10 bases identical to TRBD1. This CDR3 has 14 residues. J lost 4 bases, V lost 6 bases, and 3 bases had no gene match. Germline lookup yields CDR1 MDHEN and CDR2 SYDVKM. CDR3 DNA: TGTGCCAGCAGCGACAGGGGGCGGAAAAACATTCAGTACTTC. This codes for CASSDRGRKNIQYF.

This clonotype was counted only a few times. V and J are TRBV6-1 and TRBJ2-7; 7 nucleotides match TRBD1. Germline V lookup: CDR1 MNHNS, CDR2 SASEGT. The CDR3 sequence is 14 residues long. The junction had 9 bases not matched to a gene; V was cut back by 4 bases and J by 6 bases. The CDR3 protein is CASSAQGVGSEQYF. The DNA of the CDR3 is TGTGCCAGCAGTGCTCAGGGGGTCGGGTCCGAGCAGTACTTC.

This clonotype was found a few times. The chain uses TRBV24-1 and TRBJ2-1; 9 nucleotides align to TRBD2. The CDR3 spans 14 residues. The germline CDR1 and CDR2 sequences are KGHDR and SFDVKD. Trimming at V came to 5 bases and at J to 7 bases, leaving 5 bases not matched to a gene. CDR3: CATSAEREVNEQFF. The CDR3 DNA reads as TGTGCCACCAGTGCAGAGCGGGAGGTGAATGAGCAGTTCTTC.

This clonotype was counted at least ten times. The CDR3 DNA is TGTGCCAGCAGTCCCGTAACCGGGACAGTCGCCCACGAGCAGTACTTC. Encoded protein: CASSPVTGTVAHEQYF. The gene calls are TRBV12-3 or TRBV12-4 and TRBJ2-7, with TRBD1 identical over 7 bases. V shed 5 bases and J 5 bases; nucleotides not matched to a gene: 15. The CDR3 is made up of 16 amino acids.

This clonotype was seen a few times. The chain combines TRBV5-1 with TRBJ2-1; 7 bases are shared with TRBD2. Germline V gives CDR1 SGHRS, CDR2 YFSETQ. With 3 bases clipped from V and 6 bases from J, the junction kept 9 bases outside the gene matches. The CDR3 is 15 amino acids. The CDR3 region is CASSSLAALGNEQFF. The CDR3 nucleotides read TGCGCCAGCAGCTCTCTAGCGGCGTTGGGCAATGAGCAGTTCTTC.

There are a few counts of this clonotype. The chain links TRBV6-5 to TRBJ1-6; D is uncertain. The V gene lost 2 bases and the J gene lost 7 bases, with 9 bases spanning the gap. CDR1 and CDR2 (germline): MNHEY, SVGAGI. CDR3 size: 14 residues. The CDR3 is CASSYGVGNSPLHF. CDR3 nucleotides: TGTGCCAGCAGTTACGGGGTGGGGAATTCACCCCTCCACTTT.

This clonotype was observed many times. CDR3 sequence: CASSLFSGQGTDTQYF. The CDR3 DNA follows: TGTGCCAGCAGCTTATTTTCCGGACAGGGAACAGATACGCAGTATTTT. The genes are TRBV7-9 and TRBJ2-3, with 8 positions matching TRBD1. This CDR3 comprises 16 residues. V was clipped by 2 bases and J by 3 bases; unmatched bases: 7. Germline V gives CDR1 SEHNR, CDR2 FQNEAQ (reference sequence).

This clonotype came up many times. The chain is built from TRBV5-1 and TRBJ1-6; 7 nucleotides match TRBD1. The CDR3 is 17 amino acids. Germline V gene lookup returns CDR1 SGHRS and CDR2 YFSETQ. Trimming removed 4 bases from V and 6 bases from J; junction bases left unmatched: 13. The CDR3 reads CASSISTGTISNSPLHF. CDR3 DNA sequence: TGCGCCAGCAGCATCTCGACAGGGACCATTTCTAATTCACCCCTCCACTTT.

This clonotype has a handful of counts. This chain joins TRBV4-2 and TRBJ2-7; D uncertain. The CDR3 covers 13 residues. Trimming took 0 bases from V and 6 from J, leaving 9 bases between them. From germline, CDR1 is LGHNA and CDR2 YNFKEQ. This chain's CDR3 is CASSQDLTGEQYF. Here the CDR3 DNA reads TGTGCCAGCAGCCAAGATTTGACCGGCGAGCAGTACTTC.

The V gene is TRBV12-3 or TRBV12-4, the J gene TRBJ2-7, with 9 bases identical to TRBD2. CDR3 size: 15 residues. J gave up 2 bases and V 3 bases, and 5 bases lay outside the gene matches. CDR3 loop: CASSFTSGGPYEQYF. In DNA form, the CDR3 reads TGTGCCAGCAGTTTTACCAGCGGGGGGCCCTACGAGCAGTACTTC.

Only one count was recorded for this clonotype. The chain combines TRBV7-9 with TRBJ2-1; 7 bases agree with TRBD1. Germline-derived CDR1 and CDR2 are SEHNR and FQNEAQ (reference sequence). This CDR3 is built from 15 residues. V was clipped by 5 bases and J by 0 bases; unmatched bases: 4. CDR3 nucleotides: TGTGCCAGCAGCCGGACAGGACCCTCCTACAATGAGCAGTTCTTC. It yields the protein CASSRTGPSYNEQFF. The full variable domain, with the rest looked up from reference TRBV7-9 and TRBJ2-1, is DTGVSQNPRHKITKRGQNVTFRCDPISEHNRLYWYRQTLGQGPEFLTYFQNEAQLEKSRLLSDRFSAERPKGSFSTLEIQRTEQGDSAMYLCASSRTGPSYNEQFFGPGTRLTVL.

J is TRBJ1-5 and V is TRBV20-1; 8 bases map to TRBD1. The CDR3 is made up of 13 amino acids. Germline CDR1 reads DFQATT; CDR2 reads SNEGSKA (reference sequence). The J segment lost 2 bases and the V segment lost 6 bases, leaving 3 bases of the junction unmatched. CDR3 nucleotide sequence: TGCAGTGCCCCGACAGGGGGCAATCAGCCCCAGCATTTT. Protein: CSAPTGGNQPQHF.

J is TRBJ2-1 and V is TRBV14; the D is unclear. Trimming left V 0 bases short and J 10 bases short, with 10 bases between. The CDR3 is 13 amino acids. Germline values: CDR1 SGHDN, CDR2 FVKESK. The CDR3 here is CASSQDSRREQFF. CDR3 nucleotides: TGTGCCAGCAGCCAAGATAGCCGTCGGGAGCAGTTCTTC. Based on the CDR3 plus reference TRBV14 and TRBJ2-1, the full variable domain is EAGVTQFPSHSVIEKGQTVTLRCDPISGHDNLYWYRRVMGKEIKFLLHFVKESKQDESGMPNNRFLAERTGGTYSTLKVQPAELEDSGVYFCASSQDSRREQFFGPGTRLTVL.

This clonotype has a handful of counts. This chain's CDR3 is CAISELGTGAFF. The CDR3 bases are TGTGCCATCAGTGAATTGGGGACTGGGGCTTTCTTT. The V gene is TRBV10-3, the J gene TRBJ1-1; D might be TRBD1 (5 bases). This CDR3 has 12 amino acids. Looked up from germline, CDR1 is ENHRY and CDR2 is SYGVKD. Deletions cut 3 bases from V and 11 bases from J, with 13 bases between.

This chain links TRBV12-3 or TRBV12-4 with TRBJ1-4; 10 bases are a match to TRBD1. The ends lost 5 bases at V and 8 bases at J; junction bases unmatched: 8. The CDR3 covers 15 residues. CDR3 DNA: TGTGCCAGCAGTCGGACAGGGGGATGGGAAGAAAAACTGTTTTTT. Translating it yields CASSRTGGWEEKLFF.

This clonotype was recorded many times. The J gene is TRBJ2-7, the V gene TRBV5-1; TRBD2 matches at 8 bases. In germline, CDR1 is SGHRS, CDR2 YFSETQ. The CDR3 length is 17 residues. V shed 2 bases, J shed 2 bases, and the junction held 12 bases outside the gene matches. The CDR3 reads CASSFGLAGEVTYEQYF. DNA of the CDR3: TGCGCCAGCAGCTTTGGCCTAGCGGGTGAGGTTACCTACGAGCAGTACTTC.

This clonotype was seen many times. The CDR3 coding sequence is TGCAGCGTAACCGGGACAGGCCTCAACGAGCAGTACTTC. Its translation is CSVTGTGLNEQYF. The chain uses TRBV29-1 and TRBJ2-7; 8 bases are shared with TRBD1. The CDR3 contains 13 residues. CDR1 SQVTM and CDR2 ANQGSEA come from the germline V gene. J was trimmed by 5 bases and V by 6 bases; bases with no gene match: 9.

This clonotype came up many times. The chain has TRBV5-5 and TRBJ2-5; D gene uncertain. Germline CDR1 and CDR2: SGHKS and YYEKEE (reference sequence). V was cut by 3 bases and J by 6 bases, with 12 bases left in between. CDR3 length: 13 amino acids. The CDR3: CASSSGPTQTQYF. For the CDR3, the DNA is TGTGCCAGCAGCTCCGGGCCAACGCAGACCCAGTACTTC.

In this sample, this clonotype turned up many times. The chain joins TRBV20-1 to TRBJ2-1; 11 bases line up with TRBD2. With 0 bases clipped from V and 3 bases from J, the junction kept 4 bases outside the gene matches. The CDR3 runs to 16 residues. Germline values: CDR1 DFQATT, CDR2 SNEGSKA (reference sequence). The CDR3 loop is CSARDTGLADYNEQFF. The DNA of the CDR3 is TGCAGTGCTAGAGACACGGGACTAGCGGACTACAATGAGCAGTTCTTC.

The chain joins TRBV28 to TRBJ1-1; D unresolved. Germline-derived CDR1 and CDR2 are MDHEN and SYDVKM. The germline V and J ends were trimmed by 11 bases and 1 base, with 8 bases remaining between them. The CDR3 contains 11 residues. The CDR3, as DNA: TGTGCCGGGATGCGGAACACTGAAGCTTTCTTT. Protein sequence: CAGMRNTEAFF.

The chain recombines TRBV5-4 with TRBJ2-2; 10 positions match TRBD1. This CDR3 region has 16 residues. The germline gives CDR1 SGHNT, CDR2 YYREEE (reference sequence). The junction had 6 bases not matched to a gene; V was cut back by 3 bases and J by 4 bases. In DNA, the CDR3 is TGTGCCAGCAGCTCCCCGACAGGGGGCGGCACCGGGGAGCTGTTTTTT. It yields the protein CASSSPTGGGTGELFF.

The gene calls are TRBV6-1 and TRBJ2-7; 7 bases match TRBD2. This CDR3 has 13 amino acids. The ends lost 10 bases at V and 0 bases at J; junction bases unmatched: 6. Germline CDR1 reads MNHNS; CDR2 reads SASEGT. The CDR3 DNA is TGTGCCACCCGCCGGGACTACTCCTACGAGCAGTACTTC. This codes for CATRRDYSYEQYF.

This sequence joins TRBV12-3 or TRBV12-4 and TRBJ2-7; D assignment may be TRBD1 or TRBD2 (5 bases each). Trimming shortened V by 4 bases and J by 3 bases, and 13 bases separated the two germline ends. The CDR3 runs to 14 residues. CDR3 amino acids: CASSSGTPGYEQYF. DNA for the CDR3: TGTGCCAGCAGTTCCGGGACCCCGGGCTACGAGCAGTACTTC.

In regard to this clonotype: The junction and the germline gene differ at one end; a read error may be behind it. This sequence joins TRBV12-3 or TRBV12-4 and TRBJ2-7, with TRBD2 identical over 9 bases. The CDR3 length is 13 residues. Here the CDR3 DNA reads TGTGCCAGCACCCTGAGCCGAGGTAGCGGGAGAAACTTC. This encodes CASTLSRGSGRNF.

This clonotype was picked up many times. The chain carries TRBV6-2 or TRBV6-3 and TRBJ2-7; D is unclear. The CDR3 is made up of 12 amino acids. V dropped 5 bases and J dropped 1 base, with 6 bases sitting between them. CDR1 and CDR2 (germline): MNHEY, SVGEGT. The CDR3 DNA reads as TGTGCCAGCAGTGTAGCATCCTACGAGCAGTACTTC. Residues: CASSVASYEQYF.